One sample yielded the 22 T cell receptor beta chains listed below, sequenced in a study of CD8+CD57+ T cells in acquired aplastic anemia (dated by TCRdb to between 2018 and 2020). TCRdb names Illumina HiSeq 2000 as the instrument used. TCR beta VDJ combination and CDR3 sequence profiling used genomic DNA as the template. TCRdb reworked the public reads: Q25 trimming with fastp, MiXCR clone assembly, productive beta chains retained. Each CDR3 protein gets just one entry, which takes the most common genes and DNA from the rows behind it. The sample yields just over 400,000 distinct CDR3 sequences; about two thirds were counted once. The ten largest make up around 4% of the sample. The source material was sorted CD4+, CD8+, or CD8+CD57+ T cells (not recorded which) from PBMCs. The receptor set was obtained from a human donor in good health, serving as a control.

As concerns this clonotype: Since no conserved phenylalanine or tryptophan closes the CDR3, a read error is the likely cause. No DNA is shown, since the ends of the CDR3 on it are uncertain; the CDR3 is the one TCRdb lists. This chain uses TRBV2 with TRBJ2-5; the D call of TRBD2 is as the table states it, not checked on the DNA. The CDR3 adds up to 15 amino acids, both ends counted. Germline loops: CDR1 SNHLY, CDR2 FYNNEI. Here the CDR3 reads CASSEDLERQKTFGP.

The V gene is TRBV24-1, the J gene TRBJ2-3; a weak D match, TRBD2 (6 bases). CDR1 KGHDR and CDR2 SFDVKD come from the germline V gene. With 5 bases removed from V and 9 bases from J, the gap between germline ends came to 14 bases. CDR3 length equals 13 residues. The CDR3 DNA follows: TGTGCCACCAGTGCCCCGGACCGGGGGACGCAGTATTTT. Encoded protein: CATSAPDRGTQYF.

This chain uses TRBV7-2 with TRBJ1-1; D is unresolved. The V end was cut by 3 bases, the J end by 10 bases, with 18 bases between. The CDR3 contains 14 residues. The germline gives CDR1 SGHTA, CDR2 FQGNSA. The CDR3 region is CASSFVELTAAAFF. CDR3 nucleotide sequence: TGTGCCAGCAGCTTCGTCGAGTTGACCGCTGCAGCTTTCTTT.

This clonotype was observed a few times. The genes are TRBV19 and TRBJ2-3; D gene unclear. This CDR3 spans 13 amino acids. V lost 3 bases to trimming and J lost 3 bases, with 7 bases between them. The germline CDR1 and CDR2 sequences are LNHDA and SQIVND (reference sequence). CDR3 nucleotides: TGTGCCAGTAGTATCGTGGGGACAGATACGCAGTATTTT. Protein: CASSIVGTDTQYF.

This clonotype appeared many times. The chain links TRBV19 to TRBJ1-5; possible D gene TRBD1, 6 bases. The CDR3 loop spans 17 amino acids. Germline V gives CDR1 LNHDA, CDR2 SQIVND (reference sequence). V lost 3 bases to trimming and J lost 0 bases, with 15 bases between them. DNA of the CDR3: TGTGCCAGTAGTATTGGCACCGGGACACTTAGCAATCAGCCCCAGCATTTT. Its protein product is CASSIGTGTLSNQPQHF.

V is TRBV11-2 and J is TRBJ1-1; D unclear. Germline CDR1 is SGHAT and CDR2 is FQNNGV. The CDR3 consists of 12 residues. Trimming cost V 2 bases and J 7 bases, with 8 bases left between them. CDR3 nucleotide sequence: TGTGCCAGCAGCTTAAGGGATGGTGAAGCTTTCTTT. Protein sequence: CASSLRDGEAFF.

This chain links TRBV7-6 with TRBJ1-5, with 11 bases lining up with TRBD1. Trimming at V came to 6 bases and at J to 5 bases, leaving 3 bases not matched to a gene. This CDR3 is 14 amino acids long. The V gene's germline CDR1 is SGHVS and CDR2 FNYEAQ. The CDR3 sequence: CASRPGQGDQPQHF. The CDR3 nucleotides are TGTGCCAGCAGACCGGGACAGGGGGATCAGCCCCAGCATTTT.

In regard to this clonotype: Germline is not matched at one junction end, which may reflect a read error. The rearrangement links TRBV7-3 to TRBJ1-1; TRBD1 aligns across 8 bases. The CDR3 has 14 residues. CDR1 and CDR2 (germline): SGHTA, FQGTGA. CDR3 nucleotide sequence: TGTGCCAGCAGCCCCACAGGGGGTCTATGTGTACACCTCTTT. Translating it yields CASSPTGGLCVHLF.

CDR3 region: CAISNNRGTNTEAFF. The CDR3 DNA reads TGTGCCATCAGCAACAACAGGGGGACGAACACTGAAGCTTTCTTT. This chain uses TRBV10-3 with TRBJ1-1; 8 bases are shared with TRBD1. Germline CDR1 ENHRY, CDR2 SYGVKD. The CDR3 covers 15 residues. Trimming took 6 bases from V and 1 from J; bases not matched to a gene: 7.

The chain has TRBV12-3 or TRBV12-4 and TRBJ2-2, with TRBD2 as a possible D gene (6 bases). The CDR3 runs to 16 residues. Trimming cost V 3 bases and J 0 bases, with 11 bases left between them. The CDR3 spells CASSLWGGANTGELFF. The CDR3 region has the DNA TGTGCCAGCAGTTTGTGGGGAGGCGCGAACACCGGGGAGCTGTTTTTT.

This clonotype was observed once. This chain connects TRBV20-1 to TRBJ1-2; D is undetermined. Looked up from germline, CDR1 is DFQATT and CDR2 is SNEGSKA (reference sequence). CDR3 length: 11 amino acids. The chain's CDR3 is CSGMLGEAYTF. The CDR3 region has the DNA TGCAGCGGAATGCTAGGTGAGGCCTACACCTTC.

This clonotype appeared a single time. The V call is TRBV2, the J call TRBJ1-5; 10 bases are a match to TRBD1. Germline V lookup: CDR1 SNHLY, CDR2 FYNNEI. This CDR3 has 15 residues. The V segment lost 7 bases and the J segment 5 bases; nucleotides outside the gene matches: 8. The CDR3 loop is CASTRTGGIHQPQHF. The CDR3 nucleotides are TGTGCCAGCACCAGGACAGGGGGGATTCATCAGCCCCAGCATTTT. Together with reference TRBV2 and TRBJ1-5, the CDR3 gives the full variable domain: EPEVTQTPSHQVTQMGQEVILRCVPISNHLYFYWYRQILGQKVEFLVSFYNNEISEKSEIFDDQFSVERPDGSNFTLKIRSTKLEDSAMYFCASTRTGGIHQPQHFGDGTRLSIL.

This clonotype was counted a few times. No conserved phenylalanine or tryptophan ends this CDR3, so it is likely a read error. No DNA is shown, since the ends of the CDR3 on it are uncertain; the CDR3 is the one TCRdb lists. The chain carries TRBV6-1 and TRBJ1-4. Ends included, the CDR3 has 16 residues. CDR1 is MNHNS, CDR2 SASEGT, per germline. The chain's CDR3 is CASSVRGGFYEQYFGP.

The chain's CDR3 is CASSWGQRDHSPLHF. In nucleotides, the CDR3 is TGTGCCAGCAGCTGGGGACAGCGCGATCATTCACCCCTCCACTTT. This chain joins TRBV5-4 and TRBJ1-6, with 7 nucleotides matching TRBD1. Germline V gene sequence: CDR1 SGHNT, CDR2 YYREEE (reference sequence). V gave up 3 bases and J gave up 8 bases; unmatched junction bases: 8. This CDR3 region has 15 residues.

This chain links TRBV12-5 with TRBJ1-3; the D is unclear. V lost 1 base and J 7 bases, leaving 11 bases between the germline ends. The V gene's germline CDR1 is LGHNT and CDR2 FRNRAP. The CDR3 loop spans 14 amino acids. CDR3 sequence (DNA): TGTGCTAGTGGTTTGGCCCTTGAGATGAACACCATATATTTT. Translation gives CASGLALEMNTIYF.

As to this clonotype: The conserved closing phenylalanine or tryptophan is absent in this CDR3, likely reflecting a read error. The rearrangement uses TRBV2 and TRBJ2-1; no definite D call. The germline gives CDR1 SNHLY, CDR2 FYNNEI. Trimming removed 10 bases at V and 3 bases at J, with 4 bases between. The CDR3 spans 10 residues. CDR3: CATCYNEQFL. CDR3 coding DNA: TGTGCCACCTGCTACAATGAGCAGTTCCTC.

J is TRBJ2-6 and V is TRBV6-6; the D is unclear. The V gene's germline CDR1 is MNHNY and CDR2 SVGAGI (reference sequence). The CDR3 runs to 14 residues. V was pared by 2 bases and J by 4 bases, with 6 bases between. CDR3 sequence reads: CASSYGSGANVLTF. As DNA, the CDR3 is TGTGCCAGCAGTTACGGCTCAGGGGCCAACGTCCTGACTTTC.

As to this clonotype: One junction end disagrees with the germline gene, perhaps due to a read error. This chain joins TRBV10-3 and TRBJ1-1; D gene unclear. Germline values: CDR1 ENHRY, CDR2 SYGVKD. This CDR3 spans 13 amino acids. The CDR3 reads CAIQRGSATAAFF. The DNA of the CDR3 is TGTGCCATCCAGAGAGGCTCTGCCACTGCAGCTTTCTTT.

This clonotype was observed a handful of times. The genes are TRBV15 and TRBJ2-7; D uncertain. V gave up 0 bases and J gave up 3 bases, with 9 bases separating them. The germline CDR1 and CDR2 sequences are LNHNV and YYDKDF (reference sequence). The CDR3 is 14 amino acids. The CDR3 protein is CATSRDLGIYEQYF. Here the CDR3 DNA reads TGTGCCACCAGCAGAGATCTGGGGATCTACGAGCAGTACTTC.

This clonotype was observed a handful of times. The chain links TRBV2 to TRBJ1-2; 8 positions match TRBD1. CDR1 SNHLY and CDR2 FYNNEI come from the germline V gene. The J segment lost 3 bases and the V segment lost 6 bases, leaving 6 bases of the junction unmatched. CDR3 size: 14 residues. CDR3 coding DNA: TGTGCCAGCAGCGTAGGACAGGGTGACTATGGCTACACCTTC. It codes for CASSVGQGDYGYTF.

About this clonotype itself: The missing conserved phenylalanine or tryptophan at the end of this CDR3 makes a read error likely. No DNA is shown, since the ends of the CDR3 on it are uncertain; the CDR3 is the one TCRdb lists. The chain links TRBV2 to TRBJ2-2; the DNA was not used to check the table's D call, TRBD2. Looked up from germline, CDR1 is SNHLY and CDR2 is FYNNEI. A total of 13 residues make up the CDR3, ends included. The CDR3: CASSLAGPGGLLY.

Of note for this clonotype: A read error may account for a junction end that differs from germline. The CDR3 loop is CASSLTTRTVETHYF. Here the CDR3 DNA reads TGTGCCAGCAGCCTAACCACTCGCACGGTGGAGACGCATTATTTT. J is TRBJ2-3 and V is TRBV7-2; no clear D gene. The germline CDR1 and CDR2 sequences are SGHTA and FQGNSA. This CDR3 contains 15 residues.